This T cell receptor beta chain was captured in a study of T cell repertoires in ileal Crohn's disease. As for the study in general: About half of patients got postoperative therapy: about ten thiopurines, 18 anti-TNF.

Overall study findings and caveats: Every patient over 26.8% clonality showed endoscopic recurrence.

Produced via immunoSEQ multiplex PCR; TCRdb's table is partial and in-frame only. Of about 17,000 clones in the sample, about 80% are singletons; the top ten hold 4.2%. As to time point: inflamed ileum from the surgical specimen. Adults with ileal or ileocolonic Crohn's disease and an indication for resection were eligible. With V trimmed by 0 bases and J by 1 base, 0 bases remained unmatched. The germline gives CDR1 SGHNT, CDR2 YYREEE (reference sequence). The length of the CDR3 is 15 residues. As for this clone: Its antigen is undetermined. Within the sample, other DNA sequences also encode this same CDR3.

This TCR came from an adult with Crohn's disease. Sample: ileal tissue. The chain uses TRBV5-4 and TRBJ1-5; 8 nucleotides agree with TRBD1. This chain's CDR3 is CASSLDRGSNQPQHF. CDR3 nucleotides: TGTGCCAGCAGCTTGGACAGGGGGAGCAATCAGCCCCAGCATTTT.